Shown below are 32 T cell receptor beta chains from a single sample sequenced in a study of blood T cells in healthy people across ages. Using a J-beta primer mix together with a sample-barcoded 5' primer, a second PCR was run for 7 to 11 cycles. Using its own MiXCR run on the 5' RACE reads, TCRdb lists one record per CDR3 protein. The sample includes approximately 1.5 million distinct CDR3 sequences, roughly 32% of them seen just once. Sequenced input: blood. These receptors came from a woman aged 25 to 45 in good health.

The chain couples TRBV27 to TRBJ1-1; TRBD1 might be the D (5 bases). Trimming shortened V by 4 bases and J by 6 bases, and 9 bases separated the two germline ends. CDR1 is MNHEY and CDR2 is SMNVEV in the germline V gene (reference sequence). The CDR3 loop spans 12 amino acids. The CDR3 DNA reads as TGTGCCAGCAGTTATCTGGGGGCTGAAGCTTTCTTT. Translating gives CASSYLGAEAFF.

Here the CDR3 reads CASSSNPGPQHF. CDR3 coding DNA: TGTGCCAGCAGCTCGAATCCAGGGCCCCAGCATTTT. This chain links TRBV3-1 with TRBJ1-5; D is unclear. Trimming shortened V by 5 bases and J by 9 bases, and 11 bases separated the two germline ends. The CDR3 contains 12 residues. The germline gives CDR1 LGHDT, CDR2 YNNKEL (reference sequence).

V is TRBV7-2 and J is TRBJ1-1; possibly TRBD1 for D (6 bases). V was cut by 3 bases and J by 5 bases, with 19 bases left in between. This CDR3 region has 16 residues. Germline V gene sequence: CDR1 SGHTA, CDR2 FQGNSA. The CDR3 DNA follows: TGTGCCAGCAGCTTCGGTACGACAGGAGCAGGGACTGAAGCTTTCTTT. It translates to CASSFGTTGAGTEAFF.

CDR3 nucleotide sequence: TGTGCCAGCAGTGAATATACTCTCACAGATACGCAGTATTTT. The encoded protein is CASSEYTLTDTQYF. V and J are TRBV25-1 and TRBJ2-3, with unresolved D. The CDR3 length is 14 residues. Trimming shortened V by 0 bases and J by 2 bases, and 6 bases separated the two germline ends. Germline V CDR1 and CDR2: MGHDK, SYGVNS.

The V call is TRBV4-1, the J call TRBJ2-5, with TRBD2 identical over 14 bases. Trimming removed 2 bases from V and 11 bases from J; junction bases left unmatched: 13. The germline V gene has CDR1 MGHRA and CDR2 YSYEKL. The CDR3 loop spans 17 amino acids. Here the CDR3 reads CASSQNLGLAGGNEQYF. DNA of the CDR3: TGCGCCAGCAGCCAAAACCTCGGACTAGCGGGAGGAAATGAGCAGTACTTC.

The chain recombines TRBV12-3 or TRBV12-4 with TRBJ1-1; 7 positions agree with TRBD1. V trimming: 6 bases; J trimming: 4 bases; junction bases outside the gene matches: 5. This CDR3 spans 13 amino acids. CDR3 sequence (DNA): TGTGCCAGCAGCCCGGGACAGCTCACTGAAGCTTTCTTT. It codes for CASSPGQLTEAFF.

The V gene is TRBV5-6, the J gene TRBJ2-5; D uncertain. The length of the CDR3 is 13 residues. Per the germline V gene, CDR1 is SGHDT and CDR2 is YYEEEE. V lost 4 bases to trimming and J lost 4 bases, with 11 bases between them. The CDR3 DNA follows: TGTGCCAGCAGCCGAATACAGAGAGAGACCCAGTACTTC. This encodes CASSRIQRETQYF.

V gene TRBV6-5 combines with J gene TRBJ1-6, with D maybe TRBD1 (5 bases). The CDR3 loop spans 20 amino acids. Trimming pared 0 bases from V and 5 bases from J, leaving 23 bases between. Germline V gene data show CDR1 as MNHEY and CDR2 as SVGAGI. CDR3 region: CASSYSLSQGRPDNNSPLHF. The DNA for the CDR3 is TGTGCCAGCAGTTACTCGTTGTCCCAGGGCCGGCCAGACAATAATTCACCCCTCCACTTT.

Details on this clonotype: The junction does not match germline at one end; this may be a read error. The DNA of the CDR3 is TGCGGCGTTGTGGGACTACAAGAGACCCAGTACTTC. Protein product: CGVVGLQETQYF. The V call is TRBV29-1, the J call TRBJ2-5, with 7 bases lining up with TRBD2. CDR3 size: 12 residues. Germline V gene sequence: CDR1 SQVTM, CDR2 ANQGSEA.

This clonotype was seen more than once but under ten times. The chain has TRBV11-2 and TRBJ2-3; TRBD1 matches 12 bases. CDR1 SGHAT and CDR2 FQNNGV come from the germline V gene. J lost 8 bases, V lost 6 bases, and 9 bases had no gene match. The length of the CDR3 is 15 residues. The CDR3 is CASRKPGQGARTQYF. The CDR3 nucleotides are TGTGCCAGCAGGAAACCGGGACAGGGGGCCCGTACGCAGTATTTT. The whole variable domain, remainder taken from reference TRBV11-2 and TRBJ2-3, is EAGVAQSPRYKIIEKRQSVAFWCNPISGHATLYWYQQILGQGPKLLIQFQNNGVVDDSQLPKDRFSAERLKGVDSTLKIQPAKLEDSAVYLCASRKPGQGARTQYFGPGTRLTVL.

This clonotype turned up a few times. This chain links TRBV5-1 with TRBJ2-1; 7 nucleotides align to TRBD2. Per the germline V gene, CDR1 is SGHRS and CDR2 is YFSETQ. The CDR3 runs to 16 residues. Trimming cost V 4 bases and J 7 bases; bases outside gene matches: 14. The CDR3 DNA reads TGCGCCAGCAGCCTCCAGGTGGGAGGGCCTAGTAATGAGCAGTTCTTC. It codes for CASSLQVGGPSNEQFF.

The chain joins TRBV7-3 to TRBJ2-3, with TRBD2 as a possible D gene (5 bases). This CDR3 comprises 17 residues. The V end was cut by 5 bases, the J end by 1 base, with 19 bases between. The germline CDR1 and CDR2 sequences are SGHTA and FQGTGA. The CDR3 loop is CASSQRARVTGTDTQYF. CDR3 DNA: TGTGCCAGCAGCCAACGGGCGAGGGTGACTGGCACAGATACGCAGTATTTT.

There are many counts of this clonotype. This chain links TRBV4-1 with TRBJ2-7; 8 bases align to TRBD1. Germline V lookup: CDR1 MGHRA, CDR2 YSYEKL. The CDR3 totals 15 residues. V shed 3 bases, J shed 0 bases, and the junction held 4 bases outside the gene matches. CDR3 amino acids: CASSQGQASSYEQYF. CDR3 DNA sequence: TGCGCCAGCAGCCAGGGACAGGCAAGCTCCTACGAGCAGTACTTC.

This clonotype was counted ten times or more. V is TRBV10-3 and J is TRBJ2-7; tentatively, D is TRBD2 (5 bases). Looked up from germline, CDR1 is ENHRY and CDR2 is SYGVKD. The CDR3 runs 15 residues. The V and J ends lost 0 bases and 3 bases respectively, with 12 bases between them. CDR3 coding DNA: TGTGCCATCAGTGAGTCGGCGGGCGACTACTACGAGCAGTACTTC. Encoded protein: CAISESAGDYYEQYF.

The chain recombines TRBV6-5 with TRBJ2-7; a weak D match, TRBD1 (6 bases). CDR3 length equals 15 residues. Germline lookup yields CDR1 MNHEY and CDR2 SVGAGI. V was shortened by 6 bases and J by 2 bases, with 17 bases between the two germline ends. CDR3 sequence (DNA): TGTGCCAGCAGCCTCCTTCAGGACAGCCCCTACGAGCAGTACTTC. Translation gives CASSLLQDSPYEQYF.

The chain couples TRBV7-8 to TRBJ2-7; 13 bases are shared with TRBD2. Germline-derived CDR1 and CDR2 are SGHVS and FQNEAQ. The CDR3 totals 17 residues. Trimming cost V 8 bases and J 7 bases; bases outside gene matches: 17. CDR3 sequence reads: CASGPPRGLAGAGEQYF. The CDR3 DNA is TGTGCCAGCGGTCCCCCCCGTGGACTAGCGGGGGCGGGAGAGCAGTACTTC. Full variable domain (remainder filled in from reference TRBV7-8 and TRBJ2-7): GAGVSQSPRYKVAKRGQDVALRCDPISGHVSLFWYQQALGQGPEFLTYFQNEAQLDKSGLPSDRFFAERPEGSVSTLKIQRTQQEDSAVYLCASGPPRGLAGAGEQYFGPGTRLTVT.

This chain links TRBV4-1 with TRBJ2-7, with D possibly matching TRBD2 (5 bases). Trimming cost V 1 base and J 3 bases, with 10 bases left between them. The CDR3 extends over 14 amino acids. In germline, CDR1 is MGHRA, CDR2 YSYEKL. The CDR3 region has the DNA TGCGCCAGCAGCCAAGGAGGGATAGGCTACGAGCAGTACTTC. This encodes CASSQGGIGYEQYF.

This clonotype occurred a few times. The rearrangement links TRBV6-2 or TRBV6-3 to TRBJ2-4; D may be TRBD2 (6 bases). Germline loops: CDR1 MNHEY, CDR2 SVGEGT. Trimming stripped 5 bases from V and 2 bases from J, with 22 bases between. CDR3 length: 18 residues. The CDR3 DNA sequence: TGTGCCAGCAGTATCCTACTAGCCGCGGTCCCCTCCAAAAACATTCAGTACTTC. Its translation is CASSILLAAVPSKNIQYF.

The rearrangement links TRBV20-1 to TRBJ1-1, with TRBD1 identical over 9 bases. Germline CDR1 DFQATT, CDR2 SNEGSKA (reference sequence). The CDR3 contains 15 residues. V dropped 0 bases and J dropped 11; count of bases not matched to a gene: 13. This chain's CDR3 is CSARDEGQGGPSAFF. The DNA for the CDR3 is TGCAGTGCTAGAGATGAGGGACAGGGAGGGCCCTCGGCTTTCTTT.

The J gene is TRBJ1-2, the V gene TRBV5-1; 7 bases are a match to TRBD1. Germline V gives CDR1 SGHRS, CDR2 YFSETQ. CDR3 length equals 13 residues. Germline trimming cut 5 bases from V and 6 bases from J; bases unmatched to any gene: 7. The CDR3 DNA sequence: TGCGCCAGCAGACGCCAGGGGGGTCATGGCTACACCTTC. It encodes CASRRQGGHGYTF.

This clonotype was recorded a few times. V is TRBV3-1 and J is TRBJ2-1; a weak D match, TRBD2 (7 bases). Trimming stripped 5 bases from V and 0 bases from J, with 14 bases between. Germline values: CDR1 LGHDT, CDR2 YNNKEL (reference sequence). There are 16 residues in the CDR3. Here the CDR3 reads CASSLRGALSYNEQFF. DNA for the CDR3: TGTGCCAGCAGCTTACGGGGGGCTCTCTCCTACAATGAGCAGTTCTTC.

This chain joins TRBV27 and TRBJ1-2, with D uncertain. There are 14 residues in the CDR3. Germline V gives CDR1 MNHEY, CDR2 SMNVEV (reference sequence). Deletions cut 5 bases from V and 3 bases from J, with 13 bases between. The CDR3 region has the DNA TGTGCCAGCAGTGGATCAATCCTACACTATGGCTACACCTTC. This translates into CASSGSILHYGYTF.

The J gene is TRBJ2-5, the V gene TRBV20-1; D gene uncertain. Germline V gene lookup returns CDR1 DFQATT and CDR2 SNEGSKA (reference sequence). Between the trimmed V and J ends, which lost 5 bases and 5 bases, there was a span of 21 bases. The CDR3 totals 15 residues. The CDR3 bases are TGCAGTGCTCCCATGACCCTAGTTCTCCCGGAGACCCAGTACTTC. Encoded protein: CSAPMTLVLPETQYF.

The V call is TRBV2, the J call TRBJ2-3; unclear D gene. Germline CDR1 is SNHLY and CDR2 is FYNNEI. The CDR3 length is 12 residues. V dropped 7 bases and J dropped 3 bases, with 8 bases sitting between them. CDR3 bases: TGTGCCAGCATGGGGTTAACAGATACGCAGTATTTT. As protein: CASMGLTDTQYF.

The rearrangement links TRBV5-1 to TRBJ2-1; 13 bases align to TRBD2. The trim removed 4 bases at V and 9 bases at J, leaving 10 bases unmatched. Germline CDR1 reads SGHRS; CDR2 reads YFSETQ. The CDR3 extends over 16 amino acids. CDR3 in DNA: TGCGCCAGCAGCCCACACCAAGGACTAGCGGGGGTTGAGCAGTTCTTC. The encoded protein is CASSPHQGLAGVEQFF.

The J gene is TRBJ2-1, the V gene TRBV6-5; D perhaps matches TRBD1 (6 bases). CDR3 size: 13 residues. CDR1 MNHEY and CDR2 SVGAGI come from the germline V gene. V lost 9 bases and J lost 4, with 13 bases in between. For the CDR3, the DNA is TGTGCCAGTGCTAGGGGGTTATACAATGAGCAGTTCTTC. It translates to CASARGLYNEQFF.

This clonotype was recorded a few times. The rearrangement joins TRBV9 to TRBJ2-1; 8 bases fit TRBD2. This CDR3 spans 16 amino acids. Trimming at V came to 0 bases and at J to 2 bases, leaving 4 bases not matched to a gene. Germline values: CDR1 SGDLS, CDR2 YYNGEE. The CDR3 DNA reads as TGTGCCAGCAGCGTAGGCGGTAGCGGGGCCTACAATGAGCAGTTCTTC. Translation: CASSVGGSGAYNEQFF.

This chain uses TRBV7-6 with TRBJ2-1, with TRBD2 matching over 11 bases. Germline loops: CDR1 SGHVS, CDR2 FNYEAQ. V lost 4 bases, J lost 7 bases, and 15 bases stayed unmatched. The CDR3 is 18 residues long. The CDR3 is CASSSPGISGRGGNEQFF. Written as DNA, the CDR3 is TGTGCCAGCAGCTCCCCCGGCATTAGCGGGAGGGGCGGTAATGAGCAGTTCTTC.

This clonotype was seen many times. CDR3 amino acids: CASSSLAGSSYNEQFF. The CDR3 region has the DNA TGCGCCAGCAGCTCACTAGCGGGGTCTTCCTACAATGAGCAGTTCTTC. The V gene is TRBV5-1, the J gene TRBJ2-1; TRBD2 matches 10 bases. Germline assignment: CDR1 SGHRS and CDR2 YFSETQ. After removal of 3 bases from V and 1 base from J, the junction contained 4 bases not matched to a gene. This CDR3 has 16 amino acids. Full variable domain (outside the CDR3, taken from reference TRBV5-1 and TRBJ2-1): KAGVTQTPRYLIKTRGQQVTLSCSPISGHRSVSWYQQTPGQGLQFLFEYFSETQRNKGNFPGRFSGRQFSNSRSEMNVSTLELGDSALYLCASSSLAGSSYNEQFFGPGTRLTVL.

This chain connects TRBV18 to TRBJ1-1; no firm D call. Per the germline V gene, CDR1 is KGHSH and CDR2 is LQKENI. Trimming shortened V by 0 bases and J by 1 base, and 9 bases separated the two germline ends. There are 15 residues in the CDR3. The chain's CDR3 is CASSPPTKANTEAFF. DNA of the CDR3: TGTGCCAGCTCACCACCGACTAAAGCGAACACTGAAGCTTTCTTT.

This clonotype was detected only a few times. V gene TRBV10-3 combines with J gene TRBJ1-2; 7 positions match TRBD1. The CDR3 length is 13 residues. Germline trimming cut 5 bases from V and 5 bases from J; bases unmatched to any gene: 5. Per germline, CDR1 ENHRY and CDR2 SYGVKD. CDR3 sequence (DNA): TGTGCCATCAGTACAGGGGAGGTTTATGGCTACACCTTC. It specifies CAISTGEVYGYTF.

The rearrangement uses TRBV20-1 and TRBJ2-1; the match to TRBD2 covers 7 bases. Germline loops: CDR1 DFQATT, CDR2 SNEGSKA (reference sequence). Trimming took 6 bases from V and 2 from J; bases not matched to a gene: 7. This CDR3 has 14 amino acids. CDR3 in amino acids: CSAWGGPPYNEQFF. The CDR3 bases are TGCAGTGCCTGGGGGGGACCCCCCTACAATGAGCAGTTCTTC.